This is a list of T cell receptor beta chains from one sample in a study of blood T cells in healthy people across ages. MiXCR was run by TCRdb on the 5' RACE reads, yielding one entry per CDR3 protein. The table shows about 1.4 million distinct CDR3 sequences, with 45% to 70% occurring only once. Input material: blood. The receptors stem from a man aged 18 to 35 in good health. The CDR3 runs from the conserved cysteine through the conserved F or W. A D gene is named only where the DNA matches it firmly. Not every row has a clone size; where given, it reads once, few, many or a size class.

v_call: TRBV6-5
j_call: TRBJ2-7
clone_size: -
d_call: -
cdr3_nt: TGTGCCAGCACGGCATTTGCGGGGATCTCCTACGAGCAGTACTTC
cdr3_aa: CASTAFAGISYEQYF

v_call: TRBV12-3/TRBV12-4
j_call: TRBJ1-6
clone_size: -
d_call: -
cdr3_nt: TGTGCCAGCAGTTTAAAGTTGAGCTCCTATAATTCACCCCTCCACTTT
cdr3_aa: CASSLKLSSYNSPLHF

v_call: TRBV20-1
j_call: TRBJ1-1
clone_size: -
d_call: -
cdr3_nt: TGCAGTGCTAGAGATTATTTGTCGGCGGGCACTGAAGCTTTCTTT
cdr3_aa: CSARDYLSAGTEAFF

v_call: TRBV29-1
j_call: TRBJ2-1
clone_size: -
d_call: -
cdr3_nt: TGCAGCGTTGAAGTGCTGGGGCTCGGCGATGAGCAGTTCTTC
cdr3_aa: CSVEVLGLGDEQFF

v_call: TRBV5-1
j_call: TRBJ2-1
clone_size: once
d_call: -
cdr3_nt: TGCGCCAGCAGCACCCGGGGGGCCGGCTACAATGAGCAGTTCTTC
cdr3_aa: CASSTRGAGYNEQFF

v_call: TRBV4-1
j_call: TRBJ2-7
clone_size: -
d_call: TRBD1
cdr3_nt: TGCGCCAGCAGCCCCGCCGGACAGGGTTGGTACGAGCAGTACTTC
cdr3_aa: CASSPAGQGWYEQYF

v_call: TRBV28
j_call: TRBJ2-4
clone_size: -
d_call: TRBD2
cdr3_nt: TGTGCCAGCAGCCGTAGCGGGGGCCTAGCCAAAAACATTCAGTACTTC
cdr3_aa: CASSRSGGLAKNIQYF

v_call: TRBV20-1
j_call: TRBJ2-1
clone_size: -
d_call: TRBD1
cdr3_nt: TGCAGTGCTAGAGTTCCGGACAGGGGGCCCAATGAGCAGTTCTTC
cdr3_aa: CSARVPDRGPNEQFF

v_call: TRBV29-1
j_call: TRBJ2-7
clone_size: -
d_call: TRBD1
cdr3_nt: TGCAGCGTTGGGGACAGCTCCGAGCAGTACTTC
cdr3_aa: CSVGDSSEQYF

v_call: TRBV6-2/TRBV6-3
j_call: TRBJ2-7
clone_size: -
d_call: TRBD2
cdr3_nt: TGTGCCAGCAGTCCGCCTAGGACTAGCGACTACGAGCAGTACTTC
cdr3_aa: CASSPPRTSDYEQYF

v_call: TRBV20-1
j_call: TRBJ2-3
clone_size: few
d_call: -
cdr3_nt: TGCAGTGCTAGAGAACCCAACACAGATACGCAGTATTTT
cdr3_aa: CSAREPNTDTQYF